Presented here are 19 T cell receptor beta chains from one specimen sequenced in a study of pediatric ulcerative colitis. Rectal tissue came from one to two pinch biopsies taken at colonoscopy. Assay: immunoSEQ multiplex PCR; the TCRdb copy retains only in-frame clones and omits some. The data show 15,000 to 20,000 clones, with approximately 80% seen just once and 6% to 9.5% held by the top ten. Sequencing was performed on gut tissue. These receptors came from a boy younger than 18 who was a control in a study of pediatric ulcerative colitis.

The V call is TRBV9, the J call TRBJ2-3, with 8 bases lining up with TRBD2. Germline CDR1 reads SGDLS; CDR2 reads YYNGEE. The V and J ends lost 0 bases and 2 bases, in that order; junction bases with no gene match: 8. This CDR3 comprises 17 residues. CDR3: CASSVVASSGNTDTQYF. CDR3 nucleotide sequence: TGTGCCAGCAGCGTAGTGGCAAGTAGCGGGAACACAGATACGCAGTATTTT. Looking up the rest from reference TRBV9 and TRBJ2-3 gives the full variable domain: DSGVTQTPKHLITATGQRVTLRCSPRSGDLSVYWYQQSLDQGLQFLIQYYNGEERAKGNILERFSAQQFPDLHSELNLSSLELGDSALYFCASSVVASSGNTDTQYFGPGTRLTVL.

The chain links TRBV29-1 to TRBJ1-2; D is unclear. In germline, CDR1 is SQVTM, CDR2 ANQGSEA. With 3 bases removed from V and 3 bases from J, the gap between germline ends came to 8 bases. CDR3 length: 12 amino acids. The CDR3 reads CSVDPGDYGYTF. CDR3 sequence (DNA): TGCAGCGTTGACCCCGGTGACTATGGCTACACCTTC.

This rearrangement joins TRBV28 to TRBJ2-7; 9 bases align to TRBD2. This CDR3 has 15 amino acids. Germline V gene sequence: CDR1 MDHEN, CDR2 SYDVKM. V trimming: 5 bases; J trimming: 3 bases; junction bases outside the gene matches: 8. DNA of the CDR3: TGTGCCAGCAGTCCTCAGCGGGAGGCGAACTACGAGCAGTACTTC. It specifies CASSPQREANYEQYF.

The V gene is TRBV30, the J gene TRBJ1-1; maybe TRBD1 (6 bases). Germline V gene sequence: CDR1 GTSNPN, CDR2 SVGIG (reference sequence). V was shortened by 3 bases and J by 4 bases, with 15 bases between the two germline ends. The CDR3 totals 14 residues. The CDR3 sequence: CAWRLTRGPTEAFF. DNA for the CDR3: TGTGCCTGGAGGTTAACTCGGGGGCCCACTGAAGCTTTCTTT.

V and J are TRBV9 and TRBJ1-2; 8 bases agree with TRBD1. The CDR3 has 16 residues. Germline loops: CDR1 SGDLS, CDR2 YYNGEE. The ends lost 4 bases at V and 5 bases at J; junction bases unmatched: 13. CDR3 region: CASSPGVGQGFYGYTF. CDR3 coding DNA: TGTGCCAGCAGCCCTGGGGTCGGACAGGGATTTTATGGCTACACCTTC.

The rearrangement links TRBV4-2 to TRBJ1-5; 8 bases match TRBD1. The germline CDR1 and CDR2 sequences are LGHNA and YNFKEQ. There are 17 residues in the CDR3. V lost 0 bases and J lost 6; bases outside the gene matches: 10. The CDR3 is CASSQDKGQAIGQPQHF. CDR3 sequence (DNA): TGTGCCAGCAGCCAAGATAAGGGACAGGCGATAGGTCAGCCCCAGCATTTT.

The chain couples TRBV6-5 to TRBJ1-2; perhaps TRBD1 as D (5 bases). Germline V lookup: CDR1 MNHEY, CDR2 SVGAGI. CDR3 size: 14 residues. V gave up 0 bases and J gave up 8 bases, with 13 bases separating them. CDR3 amino acids: CASSYSGGIAGYTF. The CDR3 bases are TGTGCCAGCAGTTACTCCGGGGGGATTGCGGGCTACACCTTC.

The chain joins TRBV5-4 to TRBJ2-2, with D possibly matching TRBD1 (6 bases). Trimming took off 3 bases at V and 6 bases at J, with 12 bases between the two ends. This CDR3 comprises 14 residues. CDR1 and CDR2 (germline): SGHNT, YYREEE (reference sequence). CDR3 region: CASSSPQGSGELFF. Here the CDR3 DNA reads TGTGCCAGCAGCTCCCCCCAGGGGTCCGGGGAGCTGTTTTTT.

This chain uses TRBV7-8 with TRBJ1-1; the D is unclear. This CDR3 contains 13 residues. CDR1 and CDR2 from the germline V gene are SGHVS and FQNEAQ. With 1 base removed from V and 1 base from J, the gap between germline ends came to 4 bases. CDR3 loop: CASSLVRNTEAFF. The DNA for the CDR3 is TGTGCCAGCAGCTTAGTAAGGAACACTGAAGCTTTCTTT.

This chain joins TRBV4-2 and TRBJ2-7; D gene uncertain. V lost 0 bases, J lost 3 bases, and 9 bases lay in between. CDR1 and CDR2 from the germline V gene are LGHNA and YNFKEQ. The CDR3 runs to 14 residues. The CDR3 sequence is CASSQDLGNYEQYF. CDR3 DNA: TGTGCCAGCAGCCAAGATTTGGGAAACTACGAGCAGTACTTC.

The chain combines TRBV11-2 with TRBJ2-3; D is unresolved. V lost 4 bases, J lost 4 bases, and 12 bases lay in between. CDR1 is SGHAT and CDR2 is FQNNGV in the germline V gene. This CDR3 has 14 amino acids. The CDR3 DNA reads as TGTGCCAGCAGCTCAACCTCCCCCGCAGATACGCAGTATTTT. Amino acids: CASSSTSPADTQYF.

This clone was detected only a few times. The gene calls are TRBV7-2 and TRBJ2-7; D is possibly TRBD2 (6 bases). CDR3 length: 13 amino acids. CDR1 SGHTA and CDR2 FQGNSA come from the germline V gene. V gave up 5 bases and J gave up 5 bases, with 13 bases separating them. The CDR3: CASSAGRANEQYF. The CDR3 DNA reads TGTGCCAGCAGCGCGGGACGAGCCAACGAGCAGTACTTC. The complete variable domain, with remaining parts taken from reference TRBV7-2 and TRBJ2-7, reads GAGVSQSPSNKVTEKGKDVELRCDPISGHTALYWYRQSLGQGLEFLIYFQGNSAPDKSGLPSDRFSAERTGGSVSTLTIQRTQQEDSAVYLCASSAGRANEQYFGPGTRLTVT.

The chain carries TRBV4-3 and TRBJ1-2; D is ambiguous. This CDR3 spans 13 amino acids. Trimming pared 1 base from V and 4 bases from J, leaving 7 bases between. Germline-derived CDR1 and CDR2 are LGHNA and YSLEER. CDR3 amino acids: CASSQGGIYGYTF. The CDR3 DNA follows: TGCGCCAGCAGCCAAGGGGGTATCTATGGCTACACCTTC.

The DNA of the CDR3 is TGCAGTGCTAGAATGGGACAGGAGCAGTACTTC. Translation: CSARMGQEQYF. The V gene is TRBV20-1, the J gene TRBJ2-7; 7 bases align to TRBD1. Germline V gene lookup returns CDR1 DFQATT and CDR2 SNEGSKA (reference sequence). Germline trimming cut 2 bases from V and 7 bases from J; bases unmatched to any gene: 2. There are 11 residues in the CDR3.

The CDR3 region has the DNA TGCGCCAGCAGCTTGCCTGACAGGGAATCTAGCTACACCTTC. It codes for CASSLPDRESSYTF. This chain uses TRBV5-1 with TRBJ1-2, with 7 bases identical to TRBD1. J lost 9 bases, V lost 1 base, and 9 bases had no gene match. The CDR3 consists of 14 residues. Germline CDR1 SGHRS, CDR2 YFSETQ.

This clone was observed a few times. V usage is TRBV19 and J usage is TRBJ2-1; no clear D. CDR1 LNHDA and CDR2 SQIVND come from the germline V gene (reference sequence). CDR3 length equals 14 residues. Trimming left V 6 bases short and J 7 bases short, with 16 bases between. The DNA of the CDR3 is TGTGCCAGTAGATTGAGAGGATCTGGGAATGAGCAGTTCTTC. Protein sequence: CASRLRGSGNEQFF.

V is TRBV2 and J is TRBJ2-7; 7 bases match TRBD1. V gave up 6 bases and J gave up 4 bases; unmatched junction bases: 6. The germline CDR1 and CDR2 sequences are SNHLY and FYNNEI. The CDR3 has 13 amino acids. The CDR3 is CASSPDRAYEQYF. For the CDR3, the DNA is TGTGCCAGCAGCCCTGACAGGGCTTACGAGCAGTACTTC.

This chain connects TRBV7-3 to TRBJ2-3; possibly TRBD1 for D (5 bases). The V gene lost 2 bases and the J gene lost 5 bases, with 17 bases spanning the gap. The CDR3 has 16 amino acids. The germline CDR1 and CDR2 sequences are SGHTA and FQGTGA. CDR3 region: CASSLSGQGGGDTQYF. The CDR3 nucleotides read TGTGCCAGCAGCTTATCCGGCCAGGGTGGCGGAGATACGCAGTATTTT.

This clone appeared once. The genes are TRBV6-1 and TRBJ2-7, with D possibly TRBD2 on 6 matching bases. This CDR3 contains 15 residues. Germline CDR1 and CDR2: MNHNS and SASEGT. V was trimmed by 4 bases and J by 2 bases, leaving 15 bases between them. The CDR3 coding sequence is TGTGCCAGCAGTGGGGGGGACGGAGCGGCCTACGAGCAGTACTTC. This translates into CASSGGDGAAYEQYF.